This T cell receptor beta chain was obtained from a study of post-analysis software for immune sequencing data. Background on the study: The courses of disease that were included comprised relapsing-remitting, secondary progressive and progressive-relapsing multiple sclerosis. Study-wide results and limits: In patients, TRBV5-6, TRBV5-1 and TRBV20-1 belonged to roughly five TRBV segments found more frequently than in controls. Multiple sclerosis was associated with a significant reduction in normalized Chao1 diversity relative to controls. F-measure co-clustering was strong for batch-matched samples.

Trimming removed 6 bases from V and 5 bases from J; junction bases left unmatched: 7. Germline V gene lookup returns CDR1 MDHEN and CDR2 SYDVKM. The CDR3 runs to 15 residues. The library was made from cDNA and included unique molecular identifiers. A population of roughly 0.85 to 11 million T cells gave rise to about half a million cDNA molecules. TCRdb independently ran MiXCR on the PCR reads; one entry per CDR3 protein. This sample has about 760,000 distinct CDR3 sequences, with about 32% found just once. This clonotype was seen a handful of times. The antigen remains unidentified. The sequence came from a girl aged 5-17 years with multiple sclerosis. Sequencing was performed on blood. J is TRBJ2-1 and V is TRBV28; 10 nucleotides line up with TRBD2. In DNA, the CDR3 is TGTGCCAGCAGCCTTAGCGGGGGGAATCACAATGAGCAGTTCTTC. As protein: CASSLSGGNHNEQFF.